This record covers a single T cell receptor beta chain. The clone's antigen remains unknown. Per-base quality was not reported, and no clone a single base away is much larger than it. TCRbeta CDR3 regions were amplified from genomic DNA using the immunoSEQ Assay, a bias-controlled multiplex PCR. As for the original processing: The number of nucleated cells in each sample was estimated from the amplification of reference gene primers within the assay. To quantify the absolute abundance of each unique TCRbeta CDR3 rearrangement, sequence reads were collapsed and filtered. For each sample, productive Simpson clonality was calculated by taking the square root of Simpson's diversity index across productive rearrangements. The clones in this table, taken by TCRdb from immuneACCESS, are in-frame only. Not every clone is retained; where verified, under half of the shortfall comes from an unresolved V gene, and the cause of the rest is unknown. The V and J calls and clone size are taken from that table; D and trimming were inferred from the DNA. The sample has 250,000 or so clones on record, 80% to 90% of them singletons. Over 1.2% of the sample rests with the top ten.

Samples from volunteer blood donors who had recovered from COVID-19 were contributed by a second Seattle source. The collaborating institutions used their own protocols to collect whole blood in K2EDTA tubes. For TCRbeta analysis, collaborators shipped samples in one of three forms: frozen whole blood, isolated PBMCs, or DNA extracted from either of those sample types. The data originate from a study of blood T cell repertoires in COVID-19 (dated by TCRdb to the early 2020s). In terms of the full investigation: Samples from collaborators originated in the United States, Italy and Spain and spanned both the acute and convalescent phases of COVID-19. Where available, HLA class I and class II types were taken from metadata supplied by the sample provider and were not determined by assay-based typing. Nearly every sample came with metadata listing a de-identified subject ID, COVID-19 status, age in years and sex. Deeply sampled blood TCRbeta repertoires from subjects exposed to, actively infected with, or recovered from COVID-19 were included in the dataset. Samples were obtained from the ongoing ImmuneRACE study (first 160 participants) and from roughly 1,300 subjects provided by 6 global collaborators. A freely available public database, intended as a resource for researchers studying the immune response to SARS-CoV-2, is where the repertoires were released. The material from the prospective study consisted of cDNA or gDNA derived from T cells, B-cell-depleted T cells, or PBMCs.

Study-wide conclusions, independent of this receptor: The quantity of clinical and demographic metadata differed by source and by participant and was supplied without curation.

Taken from the germline V gene (reference sequence), the CDR1 and CDR2 loops are SEHNR and FQNEAQ. V is cut back by 1 base and J by 8 bases, with 14 bases in the junction unmatched. The CDR3 runs 17 amino acids, cysteine and phenylalanine included. The read is trimmed to its CDR3 DNA, 51 bases read in frame from base 1. Sequenced sample: peripheral blood. The chain was built from TRBV7-9 and TRBJ2-1; 7 bases in between match TRBD1. This receptor was obtained from a woman in her thirties or forties who had recovered from COVID-19. The bases read TGTGCCAGCAGCTTAGAGTCAAGGGGGCGCCTTGGGGATGAGCAGTTCTTC. It translates as CASSLESRGRLGDEQFF.